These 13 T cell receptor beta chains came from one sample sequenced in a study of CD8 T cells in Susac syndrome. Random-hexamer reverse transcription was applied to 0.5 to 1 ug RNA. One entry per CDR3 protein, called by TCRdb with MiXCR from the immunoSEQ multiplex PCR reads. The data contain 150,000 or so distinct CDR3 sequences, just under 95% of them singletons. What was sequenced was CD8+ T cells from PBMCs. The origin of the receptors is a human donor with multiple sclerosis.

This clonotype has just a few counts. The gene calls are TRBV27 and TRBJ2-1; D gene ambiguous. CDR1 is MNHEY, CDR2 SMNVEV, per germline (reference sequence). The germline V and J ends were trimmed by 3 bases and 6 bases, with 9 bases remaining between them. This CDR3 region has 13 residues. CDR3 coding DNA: TGTGCCAGCAGTTTTGATCGTGGCAATGAGCAGTTCTTC. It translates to CASSFDRGNEQFF.

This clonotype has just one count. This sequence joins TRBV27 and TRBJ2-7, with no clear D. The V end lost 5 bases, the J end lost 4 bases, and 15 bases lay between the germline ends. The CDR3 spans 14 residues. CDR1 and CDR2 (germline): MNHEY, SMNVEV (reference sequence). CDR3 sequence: CASSPGGWGYEQYF. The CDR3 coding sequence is TGTGCCAGCAGTCCCGGCGGATGGGGTTACGAGCAGTACTTC.

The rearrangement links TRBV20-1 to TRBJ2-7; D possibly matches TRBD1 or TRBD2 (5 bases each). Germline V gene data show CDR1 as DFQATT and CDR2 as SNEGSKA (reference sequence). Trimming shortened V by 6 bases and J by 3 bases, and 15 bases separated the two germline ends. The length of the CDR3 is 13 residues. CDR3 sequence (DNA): TGCAGTGCCTCACCCGGGACCAGCTACGAGCAGTACTTC. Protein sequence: CSASPGTSYEQYF.

CDR3 nucleotide sequence: TGCAGCGCCGTTTCTAGAGGACATTCCTACGAGCAGTACTTC. It specifies CSAVSRGHSYEQYF. The chain joins TRBV29-1 to TRBJ2-7; the D gene is possibly TRBD1 (5 bases). V lost 7 bases, J lost 1 base, and 17 bases lay in between. Germline loops: CDR1 SQVTM, CDR2 ANQGSEA. This CDR3 has 14 residues.

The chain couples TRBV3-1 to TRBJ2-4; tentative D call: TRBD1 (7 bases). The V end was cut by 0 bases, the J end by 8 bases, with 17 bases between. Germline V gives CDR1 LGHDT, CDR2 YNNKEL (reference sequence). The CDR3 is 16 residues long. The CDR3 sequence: CASSQEGPTGRYIQYF. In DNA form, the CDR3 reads TGTGCCAGCAGCCAAGAAGGCCCGACAGGGAGGTACATTCAGTACTTC.

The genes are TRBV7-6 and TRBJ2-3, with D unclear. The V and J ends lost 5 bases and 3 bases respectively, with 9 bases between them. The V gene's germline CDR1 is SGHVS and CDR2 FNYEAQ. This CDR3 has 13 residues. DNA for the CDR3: TGTGCCAGCAGCCCTTACCCTACAGATACGCAGTATTTT. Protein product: CASSPYPTDTQYF.

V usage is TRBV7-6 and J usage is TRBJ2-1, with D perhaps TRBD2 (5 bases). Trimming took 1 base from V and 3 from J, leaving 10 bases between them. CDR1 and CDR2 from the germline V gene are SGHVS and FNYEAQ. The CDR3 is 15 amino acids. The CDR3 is CASSLVGEDYNEQFF. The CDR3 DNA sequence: TGTGCCAGCAGCTTAGTCGGGGAAGACTACAATGAGCAGTTCTTC.

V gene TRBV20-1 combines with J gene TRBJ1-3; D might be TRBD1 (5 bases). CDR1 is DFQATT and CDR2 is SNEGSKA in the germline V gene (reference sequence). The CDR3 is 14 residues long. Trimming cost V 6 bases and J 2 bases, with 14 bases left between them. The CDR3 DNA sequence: TGCAGTGCCCAGGGAGAAGGGGCTGGAAACACCATATATTTT. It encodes CSAQGEGAGNTIYF.

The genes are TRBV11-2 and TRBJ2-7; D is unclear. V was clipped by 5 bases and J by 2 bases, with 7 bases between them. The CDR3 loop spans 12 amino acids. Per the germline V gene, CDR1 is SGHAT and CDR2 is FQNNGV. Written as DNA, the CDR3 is TGTGCCAGCAGCACGAATACCTACGAGCAGTACTTC. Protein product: CASSTNTYEQYF.

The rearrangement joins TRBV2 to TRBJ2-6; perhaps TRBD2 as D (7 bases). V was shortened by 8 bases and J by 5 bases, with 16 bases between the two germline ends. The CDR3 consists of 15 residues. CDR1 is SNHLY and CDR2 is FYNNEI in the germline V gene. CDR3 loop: CASREDSSRANVLTF. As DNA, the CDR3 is TGTGCCAGCCGGGAGGACAGTTCTAGGGCCAACGTCCTGACTTTC.

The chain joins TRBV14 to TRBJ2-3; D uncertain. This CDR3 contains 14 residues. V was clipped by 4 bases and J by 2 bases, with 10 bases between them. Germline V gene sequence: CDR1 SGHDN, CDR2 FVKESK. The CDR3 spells CASSPRTSTDTQYF. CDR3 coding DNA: TGTGCCAGCAGCCCTCGGACGTCCACAGATACGCAGTATTTT.

The CDR3 DNA is TGCAGTGCTAGAGACCTGGGTACTAGCGGGGGGGCCTCTGGCGGGGAGCTGTTTTTT. It translates to CSARDLGTSGGASGGELFF. V and J are TRBV20-1 and TRBJ2-2; 13 nucleotides agree with TRBD2. Per germline, CDR1 DFQATT and CDR2 SNEGSKA (reference sequence). With V trimmed by 0 bases and J by 7 bases, 14 bases remained unmatched. This CDR3 is 19 amino acids long.

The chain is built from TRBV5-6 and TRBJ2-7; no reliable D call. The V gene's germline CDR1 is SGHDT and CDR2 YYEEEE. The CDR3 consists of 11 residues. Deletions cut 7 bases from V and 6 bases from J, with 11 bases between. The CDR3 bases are TGTGCCAGCGGATCTTCGGGCGAGCAGTACTTC. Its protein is CASGSSGEQYF. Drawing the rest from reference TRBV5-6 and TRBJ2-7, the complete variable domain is DAGVTQSPTHLIKTRGQQVTLRCSPKSGHDTVSWYQQALGQGPQFIFQYYEEEERQRGNFPDRFSGHQFPNYSSELNVNALLLGDSALYLCASGSSGEQYFGPGTRLTVT.